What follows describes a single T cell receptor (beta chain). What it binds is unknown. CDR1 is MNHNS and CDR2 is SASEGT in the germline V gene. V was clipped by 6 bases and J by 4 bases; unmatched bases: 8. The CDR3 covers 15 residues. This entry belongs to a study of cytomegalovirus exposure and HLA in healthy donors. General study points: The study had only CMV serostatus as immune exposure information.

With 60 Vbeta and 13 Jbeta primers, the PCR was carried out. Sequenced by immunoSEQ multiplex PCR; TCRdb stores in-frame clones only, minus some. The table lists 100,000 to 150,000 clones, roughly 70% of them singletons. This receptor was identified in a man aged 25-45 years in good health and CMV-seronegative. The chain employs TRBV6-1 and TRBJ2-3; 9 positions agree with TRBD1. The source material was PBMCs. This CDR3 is CASSVQGARSDTQYF. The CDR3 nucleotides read TGTGCCAGCAGCGTACAGGGGGCCAGGTCAGATACGCAGTATTTT.